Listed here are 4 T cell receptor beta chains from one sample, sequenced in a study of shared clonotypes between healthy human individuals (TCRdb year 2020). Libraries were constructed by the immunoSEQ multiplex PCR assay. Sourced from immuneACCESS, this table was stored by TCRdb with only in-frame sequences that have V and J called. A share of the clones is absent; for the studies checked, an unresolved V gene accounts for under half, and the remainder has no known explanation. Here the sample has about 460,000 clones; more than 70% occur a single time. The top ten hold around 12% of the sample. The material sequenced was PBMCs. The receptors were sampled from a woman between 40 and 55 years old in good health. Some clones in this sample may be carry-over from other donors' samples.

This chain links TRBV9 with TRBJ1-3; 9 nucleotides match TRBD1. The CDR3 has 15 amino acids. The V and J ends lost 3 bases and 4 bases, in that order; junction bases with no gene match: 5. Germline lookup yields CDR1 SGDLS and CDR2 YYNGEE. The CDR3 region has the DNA TGTGCCAGCAGCGGCGGGACAGGGCTAGGAAACACCATATATTTT. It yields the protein CASSGGTGLGNTIYF. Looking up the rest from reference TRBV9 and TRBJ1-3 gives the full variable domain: DSGVTQTPKHLITATGQRVTLRCSPRSGDLSVYWYQQSLDQGLQFLIQYYNGEERAKGNILERFSAQQFPDLHSELNLSSLELGDSALYFCASSGGTGLGNTIYFGEGSWLTVV.

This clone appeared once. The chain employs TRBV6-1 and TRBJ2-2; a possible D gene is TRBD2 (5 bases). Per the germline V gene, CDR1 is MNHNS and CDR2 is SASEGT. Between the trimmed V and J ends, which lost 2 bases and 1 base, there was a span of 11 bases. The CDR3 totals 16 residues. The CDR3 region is CASSERRSLNTGELFF. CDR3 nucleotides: TGTGCCAGCAGTGAAAGGAGGTCCTTGAACACCGGGGAGCTGTTTTTT.

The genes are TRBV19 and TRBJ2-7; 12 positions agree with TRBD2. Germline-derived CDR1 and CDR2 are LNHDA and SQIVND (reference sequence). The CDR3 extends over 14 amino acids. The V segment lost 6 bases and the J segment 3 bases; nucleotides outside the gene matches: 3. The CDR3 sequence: CASSGLAGLYEQYF. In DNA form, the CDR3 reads TGTGCCAGTAGCGGACTAGCGGGACTCTACGAGCAGTACTTC. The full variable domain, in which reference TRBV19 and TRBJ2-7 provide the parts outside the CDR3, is DGGITQSPKYLFRKEGQNVTLSCEQNLNHDAMYWYRQDPGQGLRLIYYSQIVNDFQKGDIAEGYSVSREKKESFPLTVTSAQKNPTAFYLCASSGLAGLYEQYFGPGTRLTVT.

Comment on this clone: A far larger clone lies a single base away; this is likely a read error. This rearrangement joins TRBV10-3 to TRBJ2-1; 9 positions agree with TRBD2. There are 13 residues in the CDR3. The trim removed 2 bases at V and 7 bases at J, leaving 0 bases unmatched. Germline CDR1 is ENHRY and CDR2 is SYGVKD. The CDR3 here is CAISETSGNEQFF. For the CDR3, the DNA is TGTGCCATCAGTGAGACTAGCGGGAATGAGCAGTTCTTC.